The 25 T cell receptor beta chains below were found in one sample sequenced in a study of cytomegalovirus exposure and HLA in healthy donors. The PCR made use of 60 Vbeta and 13 Jbeta primers. Method: immunoSEQ multiplex PCR; TCRdb's copy keeps in-frame clones and lacks some. The repertoire holds about 130,000 clones, with about 80% as singletons. Sequenced material: PBMCs. These receptors all stem from a man aged 30 to 45 in good health and CMV-seropositive.

This sequence joins TRBV5-1 and TRBJ2-1; perhaps TRBD2 as D (6 bases). Deletions cut 0 bases from V and 7 bases from J, with 17 bases between. The CDR3 is 16 amino acids. Germline V gene data show CDR1 as SGHRS and CDR2 as YFSETQ. The CDR3 region has the DNA TGCGCCAGCAGCTTGGAAACGGGACTCAAGGCTAATGAGCAGTTCTTC. This gives the protein CASSLETGLKANEQFF.

This clone was observed a handful of times. The chain combines TRBV15 with TRBJ2-2; 8 bases align to TRBD2. Germline V gene data show CDR1 as LNHNV and CDR2 as YYDKDF (reference sequence). V gave up 0 bases and J gave up 9 bases; unmatched junction bases: 9. The CDR3 has 16 amino acids. CDR3 protein: CATSRDAELAGRELFF. DNA of the CDR3: TGTGCCACCAGCAGAGATGCGGAGCTAGCGGGCCGGGAGCTGTTTTTT.

This clone has only a few counts. For the CDR3, the DNA is TGCAGCGTTGAGGGTAGGGGAACCGGGGAGCTGTTTTTT. Translated: CSVEGRGTGELFF. The rearrangement links TRBV29-1 to TRBJ2-2; weak D call: TRBD1 (5 bases). Germline V lookup: CDR1 SQVTM, CDR2 ANQGSEA. The CDR3 totals 13 residues. With 3 bases removed from V and 5 bases from J, the gap between germline ends came to 10 bases.

The chain carries TRBV7-9 and TRBJ2-7; 9 bases fit TRBD2. This CDR3 spans 14 amino acids. The germline V gene has CDR1 SEHNR and CDR2 FQNEAQ (reference sequence). The trim removed 5 bases at V and 3 bases at J, leaving 5 bases unmatched. The CDR3 here is CASSGNSGSYEQYF. The CDR3 region has the DNA TGTGCCAGCAGCGGAAATAGCGGGAGCTACGAGCAGTACTTC.

This clone was recorded a few times. The chain couples TRBV11-3 to TRBJ2-3, with D possibly matching TRBD2 (6 bases). Germline CDR1 and CDR2: SGHNT and YENEEA. V lost 2 bases and J lost 1, with 7 bases in between. The CDR3 runs 14 residues. The CDR3 sequence is CASSLSSGTDTQYF. As DNA, the CDR3 is TGTGCCAGCAGCTTATCTAGCGGCACAGATACGCAGTATTTT. Drawing the rest from reference TRBV11-3 and TRBJ2-3, the complete variable domain is EAGVVQSPRYKIIEKKQPVAFWCNPISGHNTLYWYLQNLGQGPELLIRYENEEAVDDSQLPKDRFSAERLKGVDSTLKIQPAELGDSAVYLCASSLSSGTDTQYFGPGTRLTVL.

The genes are TRBV6-6 and TRBJ2-7, with a weak D call TRBD1 (6 bases). This CDR3 has 15 amino acids. From germline, CDR1 is MNHNY and CDR2 SVGAGI (reference sequence). V was shortened by 5 bases and J by 5 bases, with 19 bases between the two germline ends. The CDR3 DNA reads as TGTGCCAGCAGTACCAACAGGGCCCGAGGGAACGAGCAGTACTTC. Residues: CASSTNRARGNEQYF.

In this sample, this clone turned up once. CDR3 region: CASSHLGYPDTEAFF. DNA of the CDR3: TGTGCCAGCAGTCACCTGGGCTACCCTGACACTGAAGCTTTCTTT. The chain employs TRBV27 and TRBJ1-1; D is ambiguous. Trimming took off 5 bases at V and 3 bases at J, with 16 bases between the two ends. This CDR3 contains 15 residues. Per the germline V gene, CDR1 is MNHEY and CDR2 is SMNVEV (reference sequence).

The V and J genes are TRBV19 and TRBJ2-7, with TRBD1 matching 9 bases. The CDR3 runs to 13 residues. J lost 4 bases, V lost 6 bases, and 4 bases had no gene match. Per the germline V gene, CDR1 is LNHDA and CDR2 is SQIVND (reference sequence). The CDR3 reads CASSSGTGYEQYF. The CDR3 region has the DNA TGTGCCAGTAGCTCCGGGACAGGGTACGAGCAGTACTTC.

The chain employs TRBV7-3 and TRBJ2-7, with 10 bases identical to TRBD1. The CDR3 loop spans 15 amino acids. Germline loops: CDR1 SGHTA, CDR2 FQGTGA. The V and J ends lost 5 bases and 3 bases, in that order; junction bases with no gene match: 7. Here the CDR3 reads CASSQGTGELYEQYF. The CDR3 DNA follows: TGTGCCAGCAGCCAGGGGACAGGGGAACTCTACGAGCAGTACTTC.

The genes are TRBV5-8 and TRBJ2-1, with 11 bases that match TRBD2. Germline lookup yields CDR1 SGHTS and CDR2 YDEGEE. J lost 8 bases, V lost 4 bases, and 8 bases had no gene match. This CDR3 contains 15 residues. CDR3 nucleotide sequence: TGTGCCAGCAGCCCCGGACTAGCGGGTTCCGATGAGCAGTTCTTC. It codes for CASSPGLAGSDEQFF.

The genes are TRBV7-2 and TRBJ1-1, with TRBD1 as a possible D gene (5 bases). The germline V gene encodes CDR1 SGHTA and CDR2 FQGNSA. Deletions cut 1 base from V and 0 bases from J, with 15 bases between. This CDR3 contains 17 residues. CDR3 sequence reads: CASSLGAGGVMNTEAFF. The CDR3, as DNA: TGTGCCAGCAGCTTAGGAGCGGGGGGGGTGATGAACACTGAAGCTTTCTTT.

This chain links TRBV4-3 with TRBJ1-5; D gene unclear. CDR3 size: 18 residues. CDR1 is LGHNA, CDR2 YSLEER, per germline. The ends were cut back, 0 bases at V and 1 base at J, with 16 bases in the middle. The CDR3, as DNA: TGCGCCAGCAGCCAAGAAGTTTCCAGGTCCTGGAGCAATCAGCCCCAGCATTTT. Its translation: CASSQEVSRSWSNQPQHF.

The V and J genes are TRBV10-1 and TRBJ2-2; 10 positions agree with TRBD2. CDR1 and CDR2 from the germline V gene are WNHNN and SYGVQD (reference sequence). V shed 3 bases and J 7 bases; nucleotides not matched to a gene: 5. The CDR3 has 15 amino acids. This chain's CDR3 is CASSESSGRDGELFF. The DNA for the CDR3 is TGCGCCAGCAGTGAATCTAGCGGGAGAGACGGGGAGCTGTTTTTT.

The chain couples TRBV11-3 to TRBJ2-2; 9 bases agree with TRBD2. The CDR3 runs 19 residues. Germline CDR1 and CDR2: SGHNT and YENEEA. The V and J ends lost 4 bases and 4 bases, in that order; junction bases with no gene match: 16. In DNA, the CDR3 is TGTGCCAGCAGCTCGACAGGGTTGGGTAGCGGGAGTCTCACCGGGGAGCTGTTTTTT. Residues: CASSSTGLGSGSLTGELFF.

The V call is TRBV10-2, the J call TRBJ1-2, with 11 bases that match TRBD1. The length of the CDR3 is 15 residues. Germline trimming cut 3 bases from V and 4 bases from J; bases unmatched to any gene: 4. Germline V gene sequence: CDR1 WSHSY, CDR2 SAAADI. CDR3 sequence: CASSEMGQGGYGYTF. CDR3 DNA sequence: TGCGCCAGCAGTGAAATGGGACAGGGGGGCTATGGCTACACCTTC.

The gene calls are TRBV5-1 and TRBJ2-2; 10 bases are a match to TRBD2. V dropped 0 bases and J dropped 4; count of bases not matched to a gene: 6. The CDR3 runs to 17 residues. CDR1 and CDR2 (germline): SGHRS, YFSETQ. The CDR3 protein is CASSLAASGSITGELFF. Written as DNA, the CDR3 is TGCGCCAGCAGCTTGGCGGCTAGCGGGAGTATCACCGGGGAGCTGTTTTTT.

This chain's CDR3 is CSVEGQAANEQFF. The CDR3 nucleotides are TGCAGCGTTGAGGGACAGGCCGCCAATGAGCAGTTCTTC. The V and J genes are TRBV29-1 and TRBJ2-1, with 8 bases lining up with TRBD1. Germline CDR1 SQVTM, CDR2 ANQGSEA. The length of the CDR3 is 13 residues. Trimming at V came to 3 bases and at J to 6 bases, leaving 4 bases not matched to a gene.

The genes are TRBV27 and TRBJ1-4, with D possibly being TRBD1 (6 bases). Germline V lookup: CDR1 MNHEY, CDR2 SMNVEV (reference sequence). This CDR3 contains 16 residues. V was trimmed by 0 bases and J by 7 bases, leaving 15 bases between them. CDR3 region: CASSLSRGGEGEKLFF. The CDR3 coding sequence is TGTGCCAGCAGTTTATCGCGAGGGGGTGAGGGTGAAAAACTGTTTTTT.

For the CDR3, the DNA is TGCGCCAGCAGCCAAGGTTATAAGTCCCGGGGGGGATACACCTTC. Translating it yields CASSQGYKSRGGYTF. V and J are TRBV4-3 and TRBJ1-2; D possibly corresponds to TRBD1 (5 bases). Germline loops: CDR1 LGHNA, CDR2 YSLEER. The CDR3 runs to 15 residues. V dropped 1 base and J dropped 11 bases, with 20 bases sitting between them.

This clone was observed a few times. This rearrangement joins TRBV6-6 to TRBJ2-5; the D gene is possibly TRBD2 (6 bases). Germline assignment: CDR1 MNHNY and CDR2 SVGAGI (reference sequence). The V end lost 4 bases, the J end lost 3 bases, and 12 bases lay between the germline ends. The CDR3 extends over 14 amino acids. CDR3 DNA: TGTGCCAGCAGTTGGACTATCGGAGAAGAGACCCAGTACTTC. Its translation is CASSWTIGEETQYF.

The chain joins TRBV19 to TRBJ2-5, with 7 positions matching TRBD1. CDR3 size: 13 residues. V shed 10 bases, J shed 1 base, and the junction held 6 bases outside the gene matches. The germline CDR1 and CDR2 sequences are LNHDA and SQIVND (reference sequence). The CDR3 bases are TGTGCCACCAAGGGACAGCGCCAAGAGACCCAGTACTTC. Protein product: CATKGQRQETQYF.

The table lists this clone with a count of one. This chain links TRBV4-2 with TRBJ2-7; 13 nucleotides match TRBD2. CDR3 size: 20 residues. V trimming: 6 bases; J trimming: 3 bases; junction bases outside the gene matches: 20. Germline lookup yields CDR1 LGHNA and CDR2 YNFKEQ. The CDR3 spells CASSPGLAGVLMPQNYEQYF. The CDR3 bases are TGTGCCAGCAGTCCAGGACTAGCGGGAGTTTTAATGCCGCAAAACTACGAGCAGTACTTC.

The rearrangement uses TRBV27 and TRBJ2-2, with 8 positions matching TRBD1. This CDR3 is 14 amino acids long. Germline V gives CDR1 MNHEY, CDR2 SMNVEV (reference sequence). V shed 10 bases, J shed 0 bases, and the junction held 4 bases outside the gene matches. CDR3 in DNA: TGTGCCACTAAGACAGGGGCGAACACCGGGGAGCTGTTTTTT. This encodes CATKTGANTGELFF.

In DNA form, the CDR3 reads TGTGCCAGCCTACCTGGCAGGGGCATATTTGAAGCTTTCTTT. It specifies CASLPGRGIFEAFF. This chain uses TRBV6-1 with TRBJ1-1, with D possibly matching TRBD1 (6 bases). V was trimmed by 8 bases and J by 7 bases, leaving 20 bases between them. CDR3 length: 14 residues. Germline lookup yields CDR1 MNHNS and CDR2 SASEGT.

J is TRBJ1-3 and V is TRBV11-2; D ambiguous. From germline, CDR1 is SGHAT and CDR2 FQNNGV. Trimming took off 5 bases at V and 0 bases at J, with 14 bases between the two ends. The CDR3 extends over 16 amino acids. The CDR3 bases are TGTGCCAGCAGCCCCGGAGGGTTAGGCTCTGGAAACACCATATATTTT. This sequence encodes CASSPGGLGSGNTIYF.